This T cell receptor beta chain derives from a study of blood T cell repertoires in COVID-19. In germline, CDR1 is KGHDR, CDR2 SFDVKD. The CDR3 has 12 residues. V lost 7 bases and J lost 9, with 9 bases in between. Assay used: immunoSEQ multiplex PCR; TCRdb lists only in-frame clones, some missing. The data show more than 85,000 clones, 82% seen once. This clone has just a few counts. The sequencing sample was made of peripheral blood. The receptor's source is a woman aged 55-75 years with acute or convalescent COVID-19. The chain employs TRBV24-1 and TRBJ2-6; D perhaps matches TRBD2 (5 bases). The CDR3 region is CATRDSGNVLTF. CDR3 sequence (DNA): TGTGCCACCAGGGACTCCGGCAACGTCCTGACTTTC.